This T cell receptor beta chain emerged from a study of PD-1 blockade in classical Hodgkin lymphoma. Some clones are missing from TCRdb's copy, which holds only in-frame ones; the method was immunoSEQ multiplex PCR. The sample lists more than 75,000 clones, about 92% occurring once. Noted time point: cycle 4 day 1 (C4D1), after 6 weeks of nivolumab. Each and every patient relapsed after autologous stem cell transplantation, and patients got differing brentuximab vedotin exposure. The CDR3 is 13 amino acids. The germline V and J ends were trimmed by 0 bases and 3 bases, with 0 bases remaining between them. Looked up from germline, CDR1 is LGHNT and CDR2 is FRNRAP.

The receptor comes from a human donor with classical Hodgkin lymphoma. The chain combines TRBV12-5 with TRBJ2-6; D unclear. The sample in question was peripheral blood mononuclear cells (PBMCs), obtained before the fourth cycle of nivolumab. The CDR3 region has the DNA TGTGCTAGTGGTTTGGTTGGGGCCAACGTCCTGACTTTC. Translated: CASGLVGANVLTF.